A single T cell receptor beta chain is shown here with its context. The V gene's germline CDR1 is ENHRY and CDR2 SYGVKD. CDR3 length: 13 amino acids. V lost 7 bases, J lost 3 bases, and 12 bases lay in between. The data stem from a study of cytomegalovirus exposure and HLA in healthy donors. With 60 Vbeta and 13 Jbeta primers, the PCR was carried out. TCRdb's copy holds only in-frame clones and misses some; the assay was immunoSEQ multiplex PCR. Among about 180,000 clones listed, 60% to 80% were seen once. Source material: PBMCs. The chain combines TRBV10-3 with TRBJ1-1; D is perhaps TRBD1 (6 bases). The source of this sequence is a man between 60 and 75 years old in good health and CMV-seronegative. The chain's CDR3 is CAIMGRGHTEAFF. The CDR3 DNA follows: TGTGCCATCATGGGCAGGGGCCACACTGAAGCTTTCTTT.